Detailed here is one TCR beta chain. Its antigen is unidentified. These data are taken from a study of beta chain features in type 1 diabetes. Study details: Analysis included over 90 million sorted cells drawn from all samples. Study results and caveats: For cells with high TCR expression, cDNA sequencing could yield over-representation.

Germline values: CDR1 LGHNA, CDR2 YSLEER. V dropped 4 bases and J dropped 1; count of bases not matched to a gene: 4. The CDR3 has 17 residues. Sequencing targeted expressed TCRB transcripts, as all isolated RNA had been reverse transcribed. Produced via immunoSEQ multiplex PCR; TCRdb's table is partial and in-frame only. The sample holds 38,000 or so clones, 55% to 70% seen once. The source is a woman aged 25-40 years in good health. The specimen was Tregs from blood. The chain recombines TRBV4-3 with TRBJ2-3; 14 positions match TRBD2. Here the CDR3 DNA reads TGCGCCAGCAGCCTAGGGACTAGCGGGAGACGCACAGATACGCAGTATTTT. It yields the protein CASSLGTSGRRTDTQYF.